This T cell receptor beta chain originates from a study of OX40 agonist ivuxolimab in advanced cancers. Study conclusions and caveats: By week 6 at 0.1 to 3.0 mg/kg, blood CD4+ and CD8+ T cells had expanded clonally.

The CDR3 covers 15 residues. CDR1 and CDR2 (germline): SGHVS, FNYEAQ. This clone was picked up one time. The antigen remains unidentified. Assay: immunoSEQ multiplex PCR; the TCRdb copy retains only in-frame clones and omits some. The data contain 63,000 or so clones, approximately 90% of them singletons. The TCR originated in an adult with an advanced solid tumor such as melanoma, head and neck, liver or kidney cancer. The input for sequencing was CD4+ or CD8+ T cells sorted from blood, taken in a trial of the OX40 agonist ivuxolimab. The J gene is TRBJ2-3, the V gene TRBV7-6; 10 positions agree with TRBD2. In DNA form, the CDR3 reads TGTGCGACAGCCAGCGGGAGGGCTAGCACAGATACGCAGTATTTT. Amino acids: CATASGRASTDTQYF.